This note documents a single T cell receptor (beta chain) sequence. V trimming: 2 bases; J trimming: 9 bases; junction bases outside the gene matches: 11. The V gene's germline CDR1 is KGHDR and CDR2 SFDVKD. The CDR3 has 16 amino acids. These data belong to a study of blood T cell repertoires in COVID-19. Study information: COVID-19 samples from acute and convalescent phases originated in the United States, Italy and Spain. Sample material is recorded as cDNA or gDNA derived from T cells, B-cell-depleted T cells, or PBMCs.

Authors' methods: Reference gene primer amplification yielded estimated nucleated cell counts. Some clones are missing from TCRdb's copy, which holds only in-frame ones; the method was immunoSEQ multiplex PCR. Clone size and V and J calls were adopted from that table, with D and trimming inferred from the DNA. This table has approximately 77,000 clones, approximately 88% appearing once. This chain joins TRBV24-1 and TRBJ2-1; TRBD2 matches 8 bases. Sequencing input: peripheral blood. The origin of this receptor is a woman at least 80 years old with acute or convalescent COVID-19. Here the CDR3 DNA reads TGTGCCACCAGTGATTCCGGGACTAGTCGGCCGGTTGAGCAGTTCTTC. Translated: CATSDSGTSRPVEQFF.